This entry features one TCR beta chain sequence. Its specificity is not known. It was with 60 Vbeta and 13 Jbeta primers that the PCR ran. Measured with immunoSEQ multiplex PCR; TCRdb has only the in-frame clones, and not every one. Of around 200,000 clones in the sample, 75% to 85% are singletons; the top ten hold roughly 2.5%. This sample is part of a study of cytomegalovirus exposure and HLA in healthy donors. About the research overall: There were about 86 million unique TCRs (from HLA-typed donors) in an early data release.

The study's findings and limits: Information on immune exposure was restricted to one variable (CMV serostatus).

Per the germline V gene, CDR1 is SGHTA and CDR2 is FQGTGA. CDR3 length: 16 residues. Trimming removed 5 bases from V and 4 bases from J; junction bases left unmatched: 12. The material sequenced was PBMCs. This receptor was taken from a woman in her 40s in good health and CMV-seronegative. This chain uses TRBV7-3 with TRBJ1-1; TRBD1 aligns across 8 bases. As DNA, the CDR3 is TGTGCCAGCAGCCCGTTCCAGGGGGCGCTGAGCACTGAAGCTTTCTTT. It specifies CASSPFQGALSTEAFF.